One sample yielded the 4 T cell receptor beta chains listed below, sequenced in a study of blood T cell repertoires in COVID-19. Method: immunoSEQ multiplex PCR; TCRdb's copy keeps in-frame clones and lacks some. This sample has roughly 410,000 clones, with more than 70% found just once. Sequencing input: peripheral blood. These receptors were obtained from a woman aged 60 to 75 with COVID-19, enrolled during active disease.

The CDR3 sequence is CASSQVSGVAEAFF. The CDR3 region has the DNA TGTGCCAGCAGCCAAGTATCAGGGGTGGCTGAAGCTTTCTTT. V gene TRBV4-2 combines with J gene TRBJ1-1; TRBD1 is a possible D gene (6 bases). This CDR3 is 14 amino acids long. Germline V lookup: CDR1 LGHNA, CDR2 YNFKEQ. Trimming removed 1 base at V and 6 bases at J, with 12 bases between.

The chain couples TRBV7-9 to TRBJ1-2, with 8 bases identical to TRBD1. The CDR3 runs 14 residues. Germline values: CDR1 SEHNR, CDR2 FQNEAQ (reference sequence). The J segment lost 9 bases and the V segment lost 1 base, leaving 7 bases of the junction unmatched. In nucleotides, the CDR3 is TGTGCCAGCAGCTTAGGGACAGGGACCCTCAGCTACACCTTC. This codes for CASSLGTGTLSYTF.

The chain recombines TRBV5-4 with TRBJ1-5, with D uncertain. Per the germline V gene, CDR1 is SGHNT and CDR2 is YYREEE (reference sequence). This CDR3 region has 12 residues. V lost 4 bases and J 3 bases, leaving 5 bases between the germline ends. The CDR3 nucleotides are TGTGCCAGCAGCCGGGACAATCAGCCCCAGCATTTT. It specifies CASSRDNQPQHF.

The V and J genes are TRBV5-1 and TRBJ2-3; 10 bases agree with TRBD2. Trimming removed 0 bases from V and 3 bases from J; junction bases left unmatched: 4. This CDR3 is built from 16 residues. The germline V gene has CDR1 SGHRS and CDR2 YFSETQ. For the CDR3, the DNA is TGCGCCAGCAGCTTGGCGGTAGCGGGGGGAACAGATACGCAGTATTTT. This sequence encodes CASSLAVAGGTDTQYF.